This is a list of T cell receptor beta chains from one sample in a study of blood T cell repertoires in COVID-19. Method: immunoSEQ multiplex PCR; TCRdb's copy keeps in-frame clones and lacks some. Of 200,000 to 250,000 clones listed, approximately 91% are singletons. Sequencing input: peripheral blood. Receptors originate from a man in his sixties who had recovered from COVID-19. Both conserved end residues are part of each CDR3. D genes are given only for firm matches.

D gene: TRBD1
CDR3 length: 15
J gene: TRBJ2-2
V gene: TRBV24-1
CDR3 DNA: TGTGCCACCGCTGCAGGGGGCGCGAACACCGGGGAGCTGTTTTTT
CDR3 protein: CATAAGGANTGELFF

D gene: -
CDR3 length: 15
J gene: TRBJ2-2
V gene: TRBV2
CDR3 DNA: TGTGCCAGCAGTGAAGTAGCAGGGGGAGGCGGGGAGCTGTTTTTT
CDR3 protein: CASSEVAGGGGELFF

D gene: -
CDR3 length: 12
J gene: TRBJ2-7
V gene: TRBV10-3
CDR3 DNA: TGTGCCATCAGTAGCCCCTCCTACGAGCAGTACTTC
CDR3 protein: CAISSPSYEQYF

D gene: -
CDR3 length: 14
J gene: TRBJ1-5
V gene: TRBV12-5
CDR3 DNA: TGTGCTAGTGGTGCGACAGTCAGCAATCAGCCCCAGCATTTT
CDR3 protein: CASGATVSNQPQHF

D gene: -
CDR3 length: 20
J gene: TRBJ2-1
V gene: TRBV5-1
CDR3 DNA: TGCGCCAGCAGCTTTCCTCCGGGACTGCCAGAAGGGAAGAAAGCCAATGAGCAGTTCTTC
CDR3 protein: CASSFPPGLPEGKKANEQFF

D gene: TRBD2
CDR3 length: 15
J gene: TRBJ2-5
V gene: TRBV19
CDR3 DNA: TGTGCCAGTAGGACTAGCGGGAGAGTTGCGGAGACCCAGTACTTC
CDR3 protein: CASRTSGRVAETQYF

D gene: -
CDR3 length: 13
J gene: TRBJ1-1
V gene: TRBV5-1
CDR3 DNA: TGCGCCAGCAGCCAGCGCCCGAACACTGAAGCTTTCTTT
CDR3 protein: CASSQRPNTEAFF

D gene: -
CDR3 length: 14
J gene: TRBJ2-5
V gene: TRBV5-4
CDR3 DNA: TGTGCCAGCAGCCGCAGGGGGGCATTAGAGACCCAGTACTTC
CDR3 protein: CASSRRGALETQYF

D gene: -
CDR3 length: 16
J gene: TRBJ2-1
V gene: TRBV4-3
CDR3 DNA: TGCGCCAGCAGCCGGACGGACTCGAGCGGACGTAATGAGCAGTTCTTC
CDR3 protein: CASSRTDSSGRNEQFF

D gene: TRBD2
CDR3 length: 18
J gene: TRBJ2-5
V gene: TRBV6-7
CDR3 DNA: TGTGCCAGCAGTTACTCGTTAGGAAGCGGGGGAGACAAAGAGACCCAGTACTTC
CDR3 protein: CASSYSLGSGGDKETQYF

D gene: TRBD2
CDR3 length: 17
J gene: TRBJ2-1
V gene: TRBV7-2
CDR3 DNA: TGTGCCAGCAGCTTAGGGACTAGCGGGGGGTCGGGCAATGAGCAGTTCTTC
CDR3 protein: CASSLGTSGGSGNEQFF